The following is a T cell receptor (beta chain) sequence with its context. This sample stems from a study of blood T cell repertoires in COVID-19. Study at large: COVID-19 samples, acute and convalescent, were from the United States, Italy and Spain. PBMCs, B-cell-depleted T cells, or T cells were the source of the cDNA or gDNA that made up the material.

The junction had 14 bases not matched to a gene; V was cut back by 5 bases and J by 7 bases. CDR1 SEHNR and CDR2 FQNEAQ come from the germline V gene (reference sequence). The CDR3 contains 16 residues. Per the study methods: Estimated nucleated cell counts came from reference gene primer amplification. Profiled with immunoSEQ multiplex PCR; TCRdb holds only in-frame clones, not every one. V, J and clone size are taken as reported in that table, and D and trimming were inferred from the DNA itself. The repertoire consists of approximately 82,000 clones, with almost 95% occurring once and the leading ten covering about 6.6%.

The rearrangement links TRBV7-9 to TRBJ2-1, with 7 bases fitting TRBD1. The sample was peripheral blood. The TCR originated in a woman aged 60-75 years with active COVID-19. The CDR3, as DNA: TGTGCCAGCAGCCACGGACAGGCTACTACCCGTAATGAGCAGTTCTTC. It specifies CASSHGQATTRNEQFF.